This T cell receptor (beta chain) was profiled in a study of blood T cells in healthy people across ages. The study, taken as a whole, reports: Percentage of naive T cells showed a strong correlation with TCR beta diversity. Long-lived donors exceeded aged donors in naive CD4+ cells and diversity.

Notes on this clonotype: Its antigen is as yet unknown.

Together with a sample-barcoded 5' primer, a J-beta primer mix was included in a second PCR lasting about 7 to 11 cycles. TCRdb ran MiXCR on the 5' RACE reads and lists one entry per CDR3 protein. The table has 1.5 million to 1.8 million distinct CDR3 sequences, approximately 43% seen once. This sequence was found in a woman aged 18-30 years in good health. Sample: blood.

Here the CDR3 DNA reads TGTGCCAGCAGCCCAGATACCACCCGCCCGCATTCACCCCTCCACTTT. Translation: CASSPDTTRPHSPLHF. The genes are TRBV7-2 and TRBJ1-6; no clear D gene. V gave up 5 bases and J gave up 8 bases, with 19 bases separating them. The CDR3 is 16 residues long. Germline assignment: CDR1 SGHTA and CDR2 FQGNSA.